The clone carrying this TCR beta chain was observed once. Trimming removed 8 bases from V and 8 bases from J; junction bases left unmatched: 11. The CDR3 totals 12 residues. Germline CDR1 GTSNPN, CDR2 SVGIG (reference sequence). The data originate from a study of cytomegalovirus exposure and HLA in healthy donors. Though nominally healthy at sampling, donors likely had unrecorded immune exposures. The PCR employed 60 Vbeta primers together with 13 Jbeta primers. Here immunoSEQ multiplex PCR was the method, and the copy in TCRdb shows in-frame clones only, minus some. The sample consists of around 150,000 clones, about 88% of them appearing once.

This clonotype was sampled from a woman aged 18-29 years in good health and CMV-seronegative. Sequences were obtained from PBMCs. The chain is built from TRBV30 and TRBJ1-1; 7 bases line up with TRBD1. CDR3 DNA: TGTGCCGAAACCCGAGGGGGCCCAGAAGCTTTCTTT. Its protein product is CAETRGGPEAFF.